This TCR beta chain is from a study of cytomegalovirus exposure and HLA in healthy donors. The primer mix had 60 Vbeta and 13 Jbeta primers. The method was immunoSEQ multiplex PCR; TCRdb's version includes in-frame clones alone and lacks a portion of them. The repertoire consists of approximately 180,000 clones, with roughly 79% occurring once and the leading ten covering roughly 4.5%. CDR3 length: 11 amino acids. Germline V gene data show CDR1 as SGHDT and CDR2 as YYEEEE. About this clone itself: The antigen is undetermined.

Findings and limits, study-wide: Trimming of TCR beta V- and J-genes showed a link, identified in a later analysis, to a missense DCLRE1C variant. As a later analysis revealed, most CMV-associated TCR beta chains appeared HLA-restricted. Owing to their indistinguishability, certain V segments, notably TRBV6-2 and TRBV6-3, were excluded.

The rearrangement links TRBV5-6 to TRBJ2-5, with unresolved D. The DNA end is a closer match to TRBJ2-7, so the J assignment may be wrong. Source material: PBMCs. The source of this sequence is a woman between 18 and 30 years old in good health and CMV-seropositive. The CDR3 spells CASSIAYEQYF. The CDR3 bases are TGTGCCAGCAGCATAGCCTACGAGCAGTACTTC.